This TCR beta chain derives from a study of T cells in Graves' hyperthyroidism and ophthalmopathy. General study findings and limits: Expanded thyroid clonotypes (above 0.001) were mostly also found in blood.

This clonotype was detected only a few times. Its antigen is undetermined. Using RNA transcripts as the source, TCR beta CDR3 regions were amplified. The HTBI set primed first-round TCR CDR3 RT-PCR. Via MiXCR, TCRdb re-called the multiplex PCR reads, giving one row per CDR3 protein. The table includes under 400,000 distinct CDR3 sequences, 15% to 20% detected once. Looked up from germline, CDR1 is SGHVS and CDR2 is FQNEAQ. V was clipped by 5 bases and J by 0 bases; unmatched bases: 5. The CDR3 extends over 15 amino acids. The clonotype originates from a woman aged 45-65 years with Graves' hyperthyroidism. Sequencing was carried out using blood. V usage is TRBV7-8 and J usage is TRBJ1-1; the match to TRBD1 covers 8 bases. DNA of the CDR3: TGTGCCAGCAGCGCCCGGACAGGGCTGAACACTGAAGCTTTCTTT. Its translation: CASSARTGLNTEAFF.